This T cell receptor (beta chain) was sequenced in a study of blood T cell repertoires in COVID-19 (TCRdb year 2020). In terms of the full investigation: The collaborator samples originated in the United States, Italy and Spain and spanned the acute and convalescent phases of COVID-19. The prospective study material was composed of cDNA or gDNA derived from T cells, B-cell-depleted T cells, or PBMCs. Deeply sampled blood TCRbeta repertoires from subjects exposed to, actively infected with, or recovered from COVID-19 were included in the dataset. The repertoires were made available in a free public database intended to serve as a resource for research on the immune response to SARS-CoV-2. The samples were drawn from the first 160 participants of the ongoing ImmuneRACE study and from 1,254 subjects provided by 6 global collaborators. A de-identified subject ID, COVID-19 status, age in years and sex were almost always included in the sample metadata. Where available, HLA class I and class II types were obtained from metadata supplied by the sample provider rather than from assay-based typing. What the authors observed across the whole study: How much clinical and demographic metadata was included differed by source and by participant, and the metadata was provided uncurated.

Collaborating institutions collected whole blood in K2EDTA tubes following their own protocols. For TCRbeta analysis, collaborator samples were shipped as frozen whole blood, as isolated PBMCs, or as DNA extracted from either sample type. To note about this clone: There is no known antigen for this receptor. No much larger clone is present one base from it, and per-base qualities are unavailable.

The immunoSEQ Assay, a bias-controlled multiplex PCR, was used to amplify TCRbeta CDR3 regions from genomic DNA. For the original study's pipeline: Within the assay, amplification of reference gene primers was used to estimate how many nucleated cells each sample contained. To quantify the absolute abundance of each unique TCRbeta CDR3 rearrangement, sequence reads were collapsed and filtered. For each sample, productive Simpson clonality was calculated by taking the square root of Simpson's diversity index across productive rearrangements. TCRdb's version of the immuneACCESS table is confined to in-frame rearrangements and falls short of the full clone set. An unresolved V gene accounts for under half of the shortfall where checked; the remainder is of unknown origin. From that table come the V and J calls and clone size; the DNA was used to work out D and trimming. In all, the sample holds approximately 250,000 clones, and 84% of those were seen once. The top ten clones comprise approximately 4% of the sample.

Sequencing was carried out using peripheral blood. The clonotype originates from a man aged 55 to 69 with acute or convalescent COVID-19.

For the CDR3, the sequence is CASSPRLAEQFF. Read as DNA, the sequence is TGTGCCAGCAGCCCGCGTCTAGCAGAGCAGTTCTTC. This receptor chain uses TRBV7-9 and TRBJ2-1, with TRBD2 perhaps the D gene, on 5 matching bases. Counted from cysteine to phenylalanine, this CDR3 has 12 amino acids. Only CDR3 DNA is held: 36 bases, read in frame from base 1. Reading the germline V gene (reference sequence) gives CDR1 SEHNR and CDR2 FQNEAQ. Trimming removed 5 bases from V and 10 bases from J, leaving 12 bases between the germline ends.